This T cell receptor (beta chain) stems from a study of shared clonotypes between healthy human individuals. TCRdb's table, derived via immunoSEQ multiplex PCR, lists solely in-frame clones and lacks some. The sample includes about a million clones, about 75% seen only once; the top ten take 1.4%. CDR1 ENHRY and CDR2 SYGVKD come from the germline V gene. With V trimmed by 4 bases and J by 3 bases, 6 bases remained unmatched. The CDR3 spans 15 residues. The receptor was derived from a man aged 18 to 35 in good health. Sequencing used memory CD4+ T cells sorted from blood. The subset: CD45RA-negative fraction. The V and J genes are TRBV10-3 and TRBJ2-1; 7 positions agree with TRBD1. The CDR3 bases are TGTGCCATCAGTGGGGCAGGGGGTCTCTACAATGAGCAGTTCTTC. Encoded protein: CAISGAGGLYNEQFF.